This TCR beta chain was sequenced in a study of T cell changes during pregnancy in multiple sclerosis. Data came from immunoSEQ multiplex PCR; TCRdb stores just in-frame clones and leaves some out. The repertoire includes roughly 85,000 clones, 90% to 95% of them detected once, and 2.5% to 3% sits in the top ten. The clonotype was recovered from a female donor with multiple sclerosis, enrolled in a pregnancy study. The sample consisted of peripheral blood, taken in the first trimester of pregnancy.

The CDR3 DNA follows: TGCGCCAGCAGCTTGGAGTCCCAGGGGGCGACCTATAATTCACCCCTCCACTTT. Translation: CASSLESQGATYNSPLHF. V gene TRBV5-1 combines with J gene TRBJ1-6, with 8 bases lining up with TRBD1. The CDR3 runs to 18 residues. V shed 0 bases, J shed 2 bases, and the junction held 7 bases outside the gene matches. Germline V gene lookup returns CDR1 SGHRS and CDR2 YFSETQ.